Reported below is one TCR beta chain. Its antigen is still unknown. Germline CDR1 reads DFQATT; CDR2 reads SNEGSKA (reference sequence). The CDR3 length is 11 residues. These data belong to a study of blood T cells in healthy people across ages. A sample-barcoded 5' primer and a J-beta primer mix were used in a second PCR of roughly 6 to 12 cycles. TCRdb fed the 5' RACE reads into MiXCR, producing one record per CDR3 protein. The sample holds about 2 million distinct CDR3 sequences, approximately 50% seen once. Study results and caveats: TCR beta diversity, measured per million T cells, fell in a roughly linear way with age.

The chain links TRBV20-1 to TRBJ2-5, with D possibly matching TRBD2 (5 bases). The DNA matches TRBJ2-7 better at its end, which makes the J call doubtful. The sequenced sample was blood. The TCR was taken from a woman aged 40 to 49 in good health. The CDR3 DNA reads TGCAGTGCCGGGGAGATCGCCGAGCAGTACTTC. This encodes CSAGEIAEQYF.